A selection of T cell receptor beta chains follows, all from one sample in a study of memory CD4+ T cells and cytomegalovirus serostatus. The assay was immunoSEQ multiplex PCR, and TCRdb's table has in-frame clones only and misses some. Among some 44,000 clones listed, roughly 80% were seen once. The sequenced sample was memory CD4+ T cells from blood. The source of these receptors is an adult in good health and CMV-seronegative. Each CDR3 is given with its conserved first and last residue. D genes are given only for firm matches. Size tells how often a clone was seen (once, few, many) or the class of an expanded clone, and some rows leave it out.

size	V	J	D	DNA	CDR3
NA	TRBV15	TRBJ2-7	TRBD1	TGTGCCACCAGCAGAGTCCGGGACAGGGGGAACGAGCAGTACTTC	CATSRVRDRGNEQYF
NA	TRBV20-1	TRBJ2-7	TRBD1	TGCAGTGCTAGATCAGGGGGCGGGCAGTACTTC	CSARSGGGQYF
NA	TRBV6-5	TRBJ2-4	NA	TGTGCCAGCAGCCCTCGAACAAAAAACATTCAGTACTTC	CASSPRTKNIQYF
once	TRBV15	TRBJ1-3	NA	TGTGCCACCAGCAGAGTAGGGGGGGCGGCTGACACCATATATTTT	CATSRVGGAADTIYF
NA	TRBV5-5	TRBJ1-1	TRBD1	TGTGCCAGCAGCTTGCGCCGGGACAGTGAAGCTTTCTTT	CASSLRRDSEAFF
NA	TRBV19	TRBJ1-5	NA	TGTGCCAGTAGGTTGTGGGTGACTAGCAATCAGCCCCAGCATTTT	CASRLWVTSNQPQHF
NA	TRBV7-3	TRBJ2-2	TRBD2	TGTGCCAGCAGCCCGCGGGGGGGCTCCACCGGGGAGCTGTTTTTT	CASSPRGGSTGELFF
once	TRBV11-1	TRBJ1-2	TRBD1	TGTGCCAGCAGCCCCCTGACAGGGGACTATGGCTACACCTTC	CASSPLTGDYGYTF
NA	TRBV4-3	TRBJ1-2	NA	TGCGCCAGCAGCCAAGATTCCCGGGCCAGGGAGAATGGTGGCTACACCTTC	CASSQDSRARENGGYTF
NA	TRBV30	TRBJ1-2	NA	TGTGCCTGGGGGGGGATTAACGATGGCTACACCTTC	CAWGGINDGYTF
NA	TRBV30	TRBJ1-2	NA	TGTGCCTGGAGTGTATTAGGGGCTAACTATGGCTACACCTTC	CAWSVLGANYGYTF
NA	TRBV29-1	TRBJ2-5	NA	TGCAGCGTTGACAGATTAGGACAGCAAGAGACCCAGTACTTC	CSVDRLGQQETQYF
NA	TRBV7-2	TRBJ1-4	NA	TGTGCCAGCAGCCCCCTTTTTAGGGTAGACTCAACTAATGAAAAACTGTTTTTT	CASSPLFRVDSTNEKLFF
NA	TRBV5-1	TRBJ1-4	TRBD1	TGCGCCAGCAGCTCCGGGACAGGGGGCGAAAAACTGTTTTTT	CASSSGTGGEKLFF
NA	TRBV7-2	TRBJ2-3	TRBD2	TGTGCCAGCAGCTTATCTAGCGGGGGGTTCTGGTCAGATACGCAGTATTTT	CASSLSSGGFWSDTQYF
once	TRBV7-9	TRBJ1-2	TRBD1	TGTGCCATAGGGACAGGGAGGAGCTTCGGCTACACCTTC	CAIGTGRSFGYTF
few	TRBV14	TRBJ1-3	TRBD1	TGTGCCAGCAGCGTTCCAGGGGGCAATGGAAACACCATATATTTT	CASSVPGGNGNTIYF
NA	TRBV27	TRBJ1-2	NA	TGTGCCAGCAGTTTTGGGGGCGCTTCCAAAAGGAGTGGCTACACCTTC	CASSFGGASKRSGYTF
NA	TRBV4-3	TRBJ2-4	NA	TGCGCCAGCAGCCAAGCAGGGGCGGGAAACATTCAGTACTTC	CASSQAGAGNIQYF
few	TRBV4-2	TRBJ1-5	NA	TGTGCCAGCAGGGGAGGCGCGGATCAGCCCCAGCATTTT	CASRGGADQPQHF
NA	TRBV15	TRBJ2-1	NA	TGTGCCACCAGCAGAGAAAAGGGGGACAATGAGCAGTTCTTC	CATSREKGDNEQFF
once	TRBV6-5	TRBJ2-7	NA	TGTGCCAGCGGTAATAGCGCGGATAATGACGAGCAGTACTTC	CASGNSADNDEQYF
NA	TRBV6-5	TRBJ2-5	NA	TGTGCCAGCAGTTACAGCGGCCCCATGGGGACCCAGTACTTC	CASSYSGPMGTQYF
NA	TRBV15	TRBJ2-1	NA	TGTGCCACCAGCAAATCAAACAATGAGCAGTTCTTC	CATSKSNNEQFF
NA	TRBV6-6	TRBJ2-1	NA	TGTGCCAGCGGTAAAGGTAGGGAGCAGTTCTTC	CASGKGREQFF
NA	TRBV25-1	TRBJ1-5	NA	TGTGCCAGCAGTGAATTTGGCAATCAGCCCCAGCATTTT	CASSEFGNQPQHF
few	TRBV5-1	TRBJ2-2	NA	TGCGCCAGCAGCCTCCCGGGGAGCACCGGGGAGCTGTTTTTT	CASSLPGSTGELFF
NA	TRBV19	TRBJ2-5	NA	TGTGCCAGTAGTATGGTTGCGGGGAAAGAGACCCAGTACTTC	CASSMVAGKETQYF
NA	TRBV2	TRBJ2-1	NA	TGTGCCAGCAGCGGTTGGATCACAGGGTCAGTCAACAATGAGCAGTTCTTC	CASSGWITGSVNNEQFF
few	TRBV25-1	TRBJ1-1	NA	TGTGCCAGCAGTGTAATAGGGCAGATTAACACTGAAGCTTTCTTT	CASSVIGQINTEAFF
NA	TRBV5-4	TRBJ1-2	TRBD1	TGTGCCAGCAGCGAGGACAGGGGAGGTGATGGCTACACCTTC	CASSEDRGGDGYTF
few	TRBV29-1	TRBJ1-1	NA	TGCAGCGTCAAGAACACTGAAGCTTTCTTT	CSVKNTEAFF
NA	TRBV9	TRBJ2-3	NA	TGTGCCAGCAGCGTATGGGCTAGCGGCACAGATACGCAGTATTTT	CASSVWASGTDTQYF
NA	TRBV18	TRBJ2-3	NA	TGTGCCAGCTCACCCCGGCCGGGGGGCGCAGGAGCAGATACGCAGTATTTT	CASSPRPGGAGADTQYF
once	TRBV6-1	TRBJ1-1	TRBD1	TGTGCCAGCAGTGAAGCGCTTCAGGGGGCGCTAGCTTTCTTT	CASSEALQGALAFF
NA	TRBV18	TRBJ1-1	NA	TGTGCCAGCTGTCCCGTGTTGAACACTGAAGCTTTCTTT	CASCPVLNTEAFF
NA	TRBV19	TRBJ1-4	NA	TGTGCCAGTAGGGACAGAGCAACTAATGAAAAACTGTTTTTT	CASRDRATNEKLFF
NA	TRBV5-1	TRBJ2-3	NA	TGCGCCAGCAGCTTAAGGGGAGTAGACACAGATACGCAGTATTTT	CASSLRGVDTDTQYF
medium-sized	TRBV27	TRBJ2-7	NA	TGTGCCAGCAGTTTATCGGCCCAGGGTTACGAGCAGTACTTC	CASSLSAQGYEQYF
few	TRBV6-5	TRBJ1-5	NA	TGTGCCAGCAGTTACGCCTCAGGGGCCGGGAATCAGCCCCAGCATTTT	CASSYASGAGNQPQHF
NA	TRBV4-3	TRBJ1-2	NA	TGCGCCAGCAGCCAAGACTTAGGGACCGATGGCTACACCTTC	CASSQDLGTDGYTF
NA	TRBV30	TRBJ1-2	TRBD1	TGTGCCTGGAGGGAACAGGGGGCGAACTATGGCTACACCTTC	CAWREQGANYGYTF
few	TRBV9	TRBJ1-1	NA	TGTGCCAGCAGCGTCGACCCGATGAACACTGAAGCTTTCTTT	CASSVDPMNTEAFF
NA	TRBV5-4	TRBJ2-1	TRBD2	TGTGCCAGCAGCGTTGGACTAGGGGAGCAGTTCTTC	CASSVGLGEQFF
NA	TRBV10-3	TRBJ1-1	NA	TGTGCCATCCGAACGGTGGGATTGAACACTGAAGCTTTCTTT	CAIRTVGLNTEAFF
NA	TRBV19	TRBJ1-2	NA	TGTGCCAGTACCCACGCCGGGGGCTATGGCTACACCTTC	CASTHAGGYGYTF
many	TRBV14	TRBJ1-1	TRBD1	TGTGCCAGCAGCCGATTGGGACAGGGAACTGAAGCTTTCTTT	CASSRLGQGTEAFF
NA	TRBV5-1	TRBJ2-1	TRBD2	TGCGCCAGCAGCTTGGCCGGGACTAGCAATGAGCAGTTCTTC	CASSLAGTSNEQFF
NA	TRBV2	TRBJ1-1	NA	TGTGCCAGCAGTCCGGGACATCCAAACAACTCTGGAGCTTTCTTT	CASSPGHPNNSGAFF
NA	TRBV19	TRBJ2-6	NA	TGTGCCAGTAGTATCAAGGGGACTGGGGCCAACGTCCTGACTTTC	CASSIKGTGANVLTF
NA	TRBV7-2	TRBJ1-2	NA	TGTGCCAGCAGCTTAGGGCGGACAGATTCGACCTTC	CASSLGRTDSTF
few	TRBV28	TRBJ1-4	NA	TGTGCCAGCACCACCGATGGTGAAAAACTGTTTTTT	CASTTDGEKLFF
NA	TRBV28	TRBJ1-4	NA	TGTGCCAGCAGTTTAGGGGGAACTAATGAAAAACTGTTTTTT	CASSLGGTNEKLFF
NA	TRBV7-6	TRBJ1-1	NA	TGTGCCAGCAGCTTAGGGACACTGAACACTGAAGCTTTCTTT	CASSLGTLNTEAFF
few	TRBV7-9	TRBJ2-7	TRBD1	TGTGCCAGCAGCTTAGCTGGGGGCCGGGACAGGGGAGGGCAGTACTTC	CASSLAGGRDRGGQYF